This T cell receptor (beta chain) was obtained from a study of blood T cell repertoires in COVID-19. Turning to the study itself: Both acute and convalescent COVID-19 samples were obtained from the United States, Italy and Spain. T cells, B-cell-depleted T cells, or PBMCs provided the cDNA or gDNA that served as material.

Germline V lookup: CDR1 SNHLY, CDR2 FYNNEI. CDR3 length: 14 residues. The germline V and J ends were trimmed by 8 bases and 8 bases, with 18 bases remaining between them. Original data processing: Amplification from reference gene primers served as the basis for estimated nucleated cell counts. Produced via immunoSEQ multiplex PCR; TCRdb's table is partial and in-frame only. V, J and clone size are taken as reported in that table, and D and trimming were inferred from the DNA itself. The data hold 210,000 or so clones, with roughly 90% observed a single time. V gene TRBV2 combines with J gene TRBJ1-4; maybe TRBD1 (5 bases). Input material: peripheral blood. This receptor was obtained from a woman aged 55 to 70 with acute or convalescent COVID-19. This CDR3 is CASSFQGSGEKLFF. CDR3 sequence (DNA): TGTGCCAGCTCTTTTCAGGGATCGGGCGAAAAACTGTTTTTT.